Here is one T cell receptor beta chain with its context. J gave up 2 bases and V 6 bases, and 7 bases lay outside the gene matches. The length of the CDR3 is 14 residues. In germline, CDR1 is SGHRS, CDR2 YFSETQ. Measured with immunoSEQ multiplex PCR; TCRdb has only the in-frame clones, and not every one. The sample lists 95,000 to 100,000 clones, about 80% occurring once. The data derive from a study of OX40 agonist ivuxolimab in advanced cancers. Study-wide background: A male proportion of approximately 83% was recorded, with mean age 60 years and range about 20 to 90. Three individuals attained partial responses, comprising one hepatocellular carcinoma case and two cutaneous melanoma cases.

The rearrangement uses TRBV5-1 and TRBJ1-2, with 7 bases matching TRBD1. The input for sequencing was CD4+ or CD8+ T cells sorted from blood, taken in a trial of the OX40 agonist ivuxolimab. The TCR was taken from an adult with an advanced solid tumor such as melanoma, head and neck, liver or kidney cancer. DNA for the CDR3: TGCGCCAGCAAGATCGACAGGGTAAACTATGGCTACACCTTC. This encodes CASKIDRVNYGYTF.